The following is a T cell receptor beta chain sequence with its context. This sample stems from a study of PD-1 blockade in classical Hodgkin lymphoma. Method: immunoSEQ multiplex PCR; TCRdb's copy keeps in-frame clones and lacks some. The sample carries tens of thousands of clones, approximately 95% recorded once. The CDR3 extends over 14 amino acids. V shed 3 bases and J shed 1 base, with 6 bases lying between them. Germline values: CDR1 SGHNT, CDR2 YENEEA. Time point denoted: newly diagnosed, previously untreated cHL patient sample. Sequencing used peripheral blood mononuclear cells (PBMCs). The sequence was collected from a human donor with classical Hodgkin lymphoma. The J gene is TRBJ2-2, the V gene TRBV11-3; D gene unclear. The CDR3 is CASSFAQNTGELFF. The CDR3 nucleotides are TGTGCCAGCAGCTTTGCTCAGAACACCGGGGAGCTGTTTTTT.